Each of the 7 T cell receptor beta chains below was sequenced from the same sample in a study of T cells after yellow fever vaccination. TCRdb fed the 5' RACE reads into MiXCR, producing one record per CDR3 protein. The table shows 450,000 to 550,000 distinct CDR3 sequences, with about a fifth occurring only once. The sequences come from PBMCs, collected 20 to 25 days after the first yellow fever vaccination. The receptors shown here come from a man aged 18 to 29 who received the YFV17D yellow fever vaccine.

The chain is built from TRBV10-3 and TRBJ2-6; D unresolved. CDR1 and CDR2 from the germline V gene are ENHRY and SYGVKD. Trimming removed 3 bases from V and 11 bases from J, with 11 bases in between. CDR3 length: 13 residues. CDR3 sequence: CAISDEGPHVLTF. DNA of the CDR3: TGTGCCATCAGTGACGAAGGGCCACACGTCCTGACTTTC.

This clonotype came up once. Written as DNA, the CDR3 is TGTGCCAGCTCCCTCCATCGGGGGCGCCGAGAGACCCAGTACTTC. This codes for CASSLHRGRRETQYF. The chain employs TRBV18 and TRBJ2-5; D possibly matches TRBD1 or TRBD2 (6 bases each). Trimming removed 6 bases from V and 4 bases from J, with 18 bases in between. Germline V gene lookup returns CDR1 KGHSH and CDR2 LQKENI. This CDR3 region has 15 residues.

This clonotype turned up a few times. CDR3 DNA: TGTGCCAGCAGCAATAACGTAGAGAACGCCGCGCAGTATTTT. This translates into CASSNNVENAAQYF. The rearrangement uses TRBV7-2 and TRBJ2-3; no definite D call. The CDR3 covers 14 residues. Germline V lookup: CDR1 SGHTA, CDR2 FQGNSA. Trimming left V 5 bases short and J 10 bases short, with 19 bases between.

This clonotype was detected many times. The chain employs TRBV6-5 and TRBJ2-7; 11 positions match TRBD1. The V gene's germline CDR1 is MNHEY and CDR2 SVGAGI. V dropped 6 bases and J dropped 0; count of bases not matched to a gene: 7. The CDR3 sequence is 16 residues long. The CDR3 bases are TGTGCCAGCAGACCTTCCGGGACAGGGGGCTCCTACGAGCAGTACGTC. It yields the protein CASRPSGTGGSYEQYV.

The chain uses TRBV4-2 and TRBJ1-1; D remains ambiguous. The length of the CDR3 is 16 residues. Germline V CDR1 and CDR2: LGHNA, YNFKEQ. Trimming cost V 0 bases and J 2 bases, with 13 bases left between them. The CDR3 sequence: CASSQDKGISNTEAFF. The DNA of the CDR3 is TGTGCCAGCAGCCAAGATAAGGGCATCTCCAACACTGAAGCTTTCTTT.

This clonotype was detected a few times. This chain connects TRBV7-6 to TRBJ2-5; D might be TRBD1 (6 bases). This CDR3 has 14 amino acids. Germline CDR1 and CDR2: SGHVS and FNYEAQ. Deletions cut 7 bases from V and 4 bases from J, with 16 bases between. The CDR3 DNA is TGTGCCAGCAACCCTAACCTAGGGGGAGAGACCCAGTACTTC. This gives the protein CASNPNLGGETQYF.

This clonotype was counted between two and nine times. The rearrangement links TRBV7-3 to TRBJ2-7, with 8 bases aligning to TRBD2. From germline, CDR1 is SGHTA and CDR2 FQGTGA. This CDR3 spans 13 amino acids. Losses at the gene ends were 9 bases for V and 5 bases for J; bases not matched to a gene: 9. CDR3 bases: TGTGCCAGTCAGGCGGGGGGAAGTAACGAGCAGTACGTC. Translation: CASQAGGSNEQYV.